This TCR beta chain was observed in a study of cytomegalovirus exposure and HLA in healthy donors. Study outcomes and limitations: It is likely that the observed cluster of highly shared sequence variants was a sequencing artifact. 150 or so TCR beta chains were listed as cytomegalovirus-associated. CMV antigen specificity of a few CMV-associated chains was confirmed in vitro.

Germline V gene lookup returns CDR1 SEHNR and CDR2 FQNEAQ (reference sequence). Deletions cut 8 bases from V and 1 base from J, with 5 bases between. There are 11 residues in the CDR3. Comments on this clone: Its antigen is unidentified.

This PCR relied on a set of 60 Vbeta primers and 13 Jbeta primers. Only in-frame clones appear in the TCRdb table, and some are missing; sequencing was by immunoSEQ multiplex PCR. The table has 160,000 or so clones, nearly 80% seen once. The sequenced sample was PBMCs. The chain is built from TRBV7-9 and TRBJ1-1; D perhaps matches TRBD1 (5 bases). The clonotype comes from a man aged 40-49 years in good health and CMV-seropositive. The CDR3 loop reads CASQGNTEAFF. Here the CDR3 DNA reads TGTGCCAGCCAGGGGAACACTGAAGCTTTCTTT.